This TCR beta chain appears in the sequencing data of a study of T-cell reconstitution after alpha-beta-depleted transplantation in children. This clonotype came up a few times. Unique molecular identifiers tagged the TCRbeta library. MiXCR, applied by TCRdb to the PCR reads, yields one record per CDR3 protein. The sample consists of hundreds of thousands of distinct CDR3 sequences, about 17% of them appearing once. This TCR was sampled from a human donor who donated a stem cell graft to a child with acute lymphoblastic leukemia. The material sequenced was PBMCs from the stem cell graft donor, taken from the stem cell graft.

CDR3 in DNA: TGCGCCAGCAGCCAAAGGACGGGAGCCTACGAGCAGTACTTC. Residues: CASSQRTGAYEQYF. The genes are TRBV10-1 and TRBJ2-7; D might be TRBD2 (6 bases). The CDR3 covers 14 residues. Trimming took 6 bases from V and 2 from J, leaving 14 bases between them. Looked up from germline, CDR1 is WNHNN and CDR2 is SYGVQD (reference sequence).